These T cell receptor beta chains were read from a single sample in a study of blood T cell repertoires in COVID-19. Assay: immunoSEQ multiplex PCR; the TCRdb copy retains only in-frame clones and omits some. The sample has under 350,000 clones, approximately 83% seen once. The material sequenced was PBMCs or T cells enriched from blood (not recorded which). The receptor set was obtained from a woman in her thirties or forties with acute COVID-19. Each CDR3 is given with its conserved first and last residue. A D gene is named only where the DNA matches it firmly. Not all rows give a size; the values are once, few, many and, for expanded clones, a class.

cdr3_length | clone_size | d_call | j_call | v_call | cdr3_aa | cdr3_nt
14 | few | NA | TRBJ2-4 | TRBV7-2 | CASSLAPDKIIQYF | TGTGCCAGCAGCTTAGCCCCAGATAAGATCATTCAGTACTTC
14 | NA | TRBD2 | TRBJ2-3 | TRBV27 | CASSLRGRTDTQYF | TGTGCCAGCAGTTTACGCGGGAGGACAGATACGCAGTATTTT
16 | NA | TRBD1 | TRBJ1-6 | TRBV4-1 | CASSQAPDRESSPLHF | TGCGCCAGCAGCCAAGCCCCGGACAGGGAGAGTTCACCCCTCCACTTT
14 | NA | TRBD2 | TRBJ2-3 | TRBV25-1 | CASSGTSGEGTQYF | TGTGCCAGCAGTGGGACTAGCGGGGAGGGCACGCAGTATTTT
11 | NA | NA | TRBJ2-7 | TRBV11-1 | CASSSSYEQYF | TGTGCCAGCAGCTCCTCTTACGAGCAGTACTTC
14 | NA | TRBD2 | TRBJ2-3 | TRBV10-3 | CAIHSGTVPDTQYF | TGTGCCATCCATAGCGGGACCGTCCCAGATACGCAGTATTTT
18 | NA | TRBD2 | TRBJ2-3 | TRBV28 | CASSSPGTRGYSTDTQYF | TGTGCCAGCAGTTCCCCCGGGACTAGGGGGTATTCCACAGATACGCAGTATTTT
16 | NA | NA | TRBJ1-5 | TRBV19 | CASSIAGTLSSQPQHF | TGTGCCAGTAGTATCGCCGGGACACTCTCTTCTCAGCCCCAGCATTTT
15 | NA | NA | TRBJ1-1 | TRBV28 | CASSPFTGWDTEAFF | TGTGCCAGCAGTCCGTTTACAGGGTGGGACACTGAAGCTTTCTTT
11 | once | NA | TRBJ2-7 | TRBV5-6 | CASQGYYEQYF | TGTGCCAGTCAGGGTTACTACGAGCAGTACTTC
19 | NA | TRBD2 | TRBJ2-5 | TRBV11-2 | CASSSWALLLRGAQETQYF | TGTGCCAGCAGCTCCTGGGCCTTACTTTTGCGGGGGGCGCAAGAGACCCAGTACTTC
15 | NA | TRBD1 | TRBJ1-1 | TRBV5-1 | CASSLAEQGTTEAFF | TGCGCCAGCAGCTTGGCCGAACAGGGGACCACTGAAGCTTTCTTT
13 | NA | TRBD1 | TRBJ1-5 | TRBV29-1 | CSVGTGVNQPQHF | TGCAGCGTAGGGACAGGGGTAAATCAGCCCCAGCATTTT
12 | NA | TRBD2 | TRBJ2-7 | TRBV15 | CATSRGLAGQYF | TGTGCCACCAGCAGGGGACTAGCGGGGCAGTACTTC
16 | NA | TRBD1 | TRBJ2-3 | TRBV5-4 | CASSPSGQGAPDTQYF | TGTGCCAGCAGCCCGTCGGGACAGGGGGCCCCAGATACGCAGTATTTT
15 | NA | TRBD1 | TRBJ1-1 | TRBV27 | CASSLLGTGATEAFF | TGTGCCAGCAGTTTATTAGGGACAGGGGCCACTGAAGCTTTCTTT
13 | NA | NA | TRBJ2-7 | TRBV11-2 | CASSFQAELAQYF | TGTGCCAGCAGCTTCCAAGCCGAACTCGCGCAGTACTTC
16 | once | TRBD1 | TRBJ2-7 | TRBV14 | CASSQGLGQPSYEQYF | TGTGCCAGCAGCCAAGGTTTGGGACAGCCCTCCTACGAGCAGTACTTC
14 | NA | TRBD1 | TRBJ2-1 | TRBV5-6 | CASSSNSQGNEQFF | TGTGCCAGCAGCTCAAACTCACAGGGGAATGAGCAGTTCTTC
14 | once | NA | TRBJ1-2 | TRBV10-3 | CATDPTGSNYGYTF | TGTGCGACCGACCCCACAGGATCTAACTATGGCTACACCTTC
12 | NA | NA | TRBJ1-5 | TRBV12-3/TRBV12-4 | CASRQGVQPQHF | TGTGCCAGCAGACAGGGTGTACAGCCCCAGCATTTT
14 | NA | NA | TRBJ1-2 | TRBV6-2/TRBV6-3 | CASSYRGANYGYTF | TGTGCCAGCAGTTACCGGGGAGCTAACTATGGCTACACCTTC
16 | NA | NA | TRBJ2-2 | TRBV7-8 | CASSLGTRVNTGELFF | TGTGCCAGCAGCTTAGGGACGAGGGTAAACACCGGGGAGCTGTTTTTT
15 | few | TRBD1 | TRBJ2-7 | TRBV4-1 | CASSQGVRTGYEQYF | TGCGCCAGCAGCCAAGGGGTGAGGACAGGCTACGAGCAGTACTTC
16 | NA | TRBD2 | TRBJ2-1 | TRBV25-1 | CASRQTSAKSYNEQFF | TGTGCCAGCAGACAAACTAGCGCCAAATCCTACAATGAGCAGTTCTTC
14 | NA | NA | TRBJ1-2 | TRBV6-5 | CASSYSRGSYGYTF | TGTGCCAGCAGTTATTCCAGGGGCAGTTATGGCTACACCTTC
15 | NA | NA | TRBJ2-7 | TRBV6-6 | CASSPPTNFGYEQYF | TGTGCCAGCAGTCCCCCTACGAACTTTGGCTACGAGCAGTACTTC
16 | many | TRBD2 | TRBJ2-7 | TRBV4-3 | CASSQERTSGLGRQYF | TGCGCCAGCAGCCAAGAACGAACTAGCGGGTTAGGCAGGCAGTACTTC
13 | NA | TRBD1 | TRBJ2-7 | TRBV9 | CASSRGQGEEQYF | TGTGCCAGCAGCCGAGGACAGGGAGAAGAGCAGTACTTC
16 | NA | NA | TRBJ2-1 | TRBV27 | CASSDERLPSYNEQFF | TGTGCCAGCAGCGATGAGCGCCTCCCCTCCTACAATGAGCAGTTCTTC
13 | NA | NA | TRBJ1-2 | TRBV2 | CASSHRDKDGYTF | TGTGCCAGCAGTCACCGGGATAAGGATGGCTACACCTTC
16 | NA | TRBD1 | TRBJ1-2 | TRBV5-6 | CASSLGTGNAPYGYTF | TGTGCCAGCAGCTTGGGGACAGGGAACGCTCCCTATGGCTACACCTTC
15 | NA | NA | TRBJ1-3 | TRBV24-1 | CATSDSRGSGNTIYF | TGTGCCACCAGTGATTCGCGGGGCTCCGGAAACACCATATATTTT
15 | few | NA | TRBJ2-1 | TRBV2 | CASSDVSAVWNEQFF | TGTGCCAGCAGTGACGTCAGTGCCGTCTGGAATGAGCAGTTCTTC
15 | NA | NA | TRBJ2-2 | TRBV6-5 | CASRPPRGVGGELFF | TGTGCCAGCAGACCCCCCCGAGGTGTTGGCGGGGAGCTGTTTTTT
15 | NA | TRBD1 | TRBJ1-2 | TRBV7-9 | CASSETGVTNYGYTF | TGTGCCAGCAGCGAGACAGGGGTAACTAACTATGGCTACACCTTC
15 | once | NA | TRBJ2-1 | TRBV5-1 | CASSIRDNSYNEQFF | TGCGCCAGCAGCATCCGGGACAACTCCTACAATGAGCAGTTCTTC
11 | NA | TRBD1 | TRBJ2-5 | TRBV25-1 | CASSPDRGQYF | TGTGCCAGCAGCCCGGACAGGGGTCAGTACTTC
12 | NA | TRBD1 | TRBJ1-1 | TRBV2 | CASSRQGAEAFF | TGTGCCAGCAGCCGACAGGGGGCTGAAGCTTTCTTT
15 | NA | NA | TRBJ2-2 | TRBV6-5 | CASRPGPANTGELFF | TGTGCCAGCAGGCCGGGTCCCGCGAACACCGGGGAGCTGTTTTTT
15 | NA | TRBD1 | TRBJ2-2 | TRBV6-2/TRBV6-3 | CASSRQGTNTGELFF | TGTGCCAGCAGTAGACAGGGAACGAACACCGGGGAGCTGTTTTTT
12 | once | NA | TRBJ2-1 | TRBV9 | CASSVQGYEQFF | TGTGCCAGCAGCGTGCAGGGATATGAGCAGTTCTTC
15 | NA | TRBD1 | TRBJ1-2 | TRBV4-2 | CASSQEGQGYYGYTF | TGTGCCAGCAGCCAGGAGGGACAGGGATACTATGGCTACACCTTC
15 | NA | TRBD2 | TRBJ2-7 | TRBV5-8 | CASRRAGGVMYEQYF | TGTGCCAGCAGACGCGCGGGGGGGGTCATGTACGAGCAGTACTTC
15 | NA | TRBD1 | TRBJ1-4 | TRBV5-4 | CASSAMGQGNEKLFF | TGTGCCAGCAGCGCGATGGGACAGGGGAATGAAAAACTGTTTTTT
14 | NA | NA | TRBJ1-4 | TRBV27 | CASSLYLSGEKLFF | TGTGCCAGCAGTTTATATCTGAGCGGTGAAAAACTGTTTTTT
14 | NA | NA | TRBJ1-3 | TRBV7-8 | CASSLARGGNTIYF | TGTGCCAGCAGCTTAGCGCGAGGTGGAAACACCATATATTTT
15 | NA | TRBD1 | TRBJ1-2 | TRBV5-6 | CASSTQRQGRIGYTF | TGTGCCAGCAGCACCCAACGACAGGGAAGAATAGGCTACACCTTC
16 | NA | TRBD1 | TRBJ1-1 | TRBV10-3 | CAISERSGQGKTEAFF | TGTGCCATCAGTGAAAGAAGTGGACAGGGGAAAACTGAAGCTTTCTTT
15 | NA | TRBD2 | TRBJ2-7 | TRBV11-2 | CASSVSGGAFYEQYF | TGTGCCAGCAGCGTTAGCGGGGGGGCTTTCTACGAGCAGTACTTC
15 | NA | TRBD1 | TRBJ1-4 | TRBV27 | CASSTTGGWNEKLFF | TGTGCCAGCAGTACCACAGGGGGCTGGAATGAAAAACTGTTTTTT
15 | NA | TRBD1 | TRBJ2-1 | TRBV5-1 | CASSTTGGGFREQFF | TGCGCCAGCAGCACCACAGGGGGTGGATTTAGAGAGCAGTTCTTC
14 | NA | NA | TRBJ1-5 | TRBV6-1 | CASSEIGARQPQHF | TGTGCCAGCAGTGAAATTGGGGCGCGACAGCCCCAGCATTTT
15 | few | NA | TRBJ1-3 | TRBV10-3 | CAISESTSSGNTIYF | TGTGCCATCAGTGAGTCAACTTCATCTGGAAACACCATATATTTT
14 | NA | NA | TRBJ1-4 | TRBV2 | CASGEGAINEKLFF | TGTGCCAGCGGGGAAGGGGCGATTAATGAAAAACTGTTTTTT